The following is a T cell receptor beta chain sequence with its context. Its antigen is still unknown. This specimen comes from a study of post-analysis software for immune sequencing data. Study details: In terms of disease course, relapsing-remitting, secondary progressive and progressive-relapsing multiple sclerosis were included.

Trimming shortened V by 4 bases and J by 0 bases, and 16 bases separated the two germline ends. This CDR3 has 17 residues. Notes on the study in general: The study found significantly lower normalized Chao1 diversity in multiple sclerosis patients than in controls. F measure grouped same-batch samples tightly together. In patients, TRBV5-6, TRBV5-1 and TRBV20-1 belonged to four or five TRBV segments found more frequently than in controls.

The TCR beta cDNA libraries carried unique molecular identifiers. From the PCR reads, TCRdb called clonotypes with MiXCR, one entry per CDR3 protein. The sample has about 430,000 distinct CDR3 sequences; approximately 37% are singletons. Sequenced sample: blood. The chain joins TRBV12-3 or TRBV12-4 to TRBJ2-4; D is possibly TRBD1 or TRBD2 (5 bases each). The sequence derives from a girl aged 2-10 years with multiple sclerosis. The CDR3 sequence: CASSWGPPRLAKNIQYF. CDR3 DNA: TGTGCCAGCAGTTGGGGACCCCCAAGGCTAGCCAAAAACATTCAGTACTTC.